The sequence of this T cell receptor beta chain was determined in a study of T cell responses to AZD1222 COVID-19 vaccine (dated by TCRdb to the early 2020s). For the wider study: TCR sequencing covered approximately 230 trial participants: nearly 210 given two doses of AZD1222 and 26 given two doses of MenACWY control vaccine. Trial participants were enrolled by age into 18-55, 56-69 and 70-plus year subgroups, with 148, 28 and 57 TCR-sequenced participants respectively. What the work shows at the level of the full study, not this receptor alone: No day 14 peak-response samples were available, so repertoires were characterized only after the peak T cell response. Epitopes outside the regions mutated in the B.1.351 and B.1.1.7 variants were reportedly recognized by nearly half of the unique spike-specific TCRs. Participants were mostly white British, with more females than males. The authors suggested clonal diversity may have been underestimated. Spike-specific TCR breadth and depth rose significantly after two AZD1222 doses compared with day 0 and with MenACWY recipients. Conclusions about previously exposed vaccinees are limited because only five to seven AZD1222 recipients were SARS-CoV-2 seropositive at baseline. In the small 56-69-year group, the increase in depth fell short of significance, most likely because of low power. Vaccine-associated CD4 TCRs spanned the whole spike protein, with dominant responses in regions 160-218 and 743-854.

The CDR3 regions of human TCRbeta chains were subjected to immunosequencing. As for how the authors treated the data: TCRs in the repertoires were compared against a reference library of SARS-CoV-2-specific TCRs that had been generated with the MIRA antigen-specificity platform. Breadth meant the fraction of unique TCRs that were SARS-CoV-2-associated, whereas depth meant the fraction of total T cells that were SARS-CoV-2-associated. Using the MIRA data, every spike-specific TCR was mapped to the spike region that the TCR reacted to and assigned to either a CD4 or a CD8 class. Log10-transformed breadth and depth values were compared by one-way ANOVA with Sidak's multiple comparisons tests. TCRdb's version of the immuneACCESS table is confined to in-frame rearrangements and falls short of the full clone set. An unresolved V gene accounts for under half of the shortfall where checked; the remainder is of unknown origin. V and J calls plus clone size are reproduced from that table; the DNA served to infer D and trimming. A total of 160,000 or so clones appear in this sample, approximately 90% of them only once. Of the sample, approximately 4% is held by the ten largest clones.

What this sample's time point label stands for: about 28 days (+/-7) after the second vaccine dose. Explained via the paper, the treatment or condition label denotes: meningococcal conjugate vaccine given as trial control. Samples from vaccinated people were obtained from the UK trials COV001 and COV002, which included a single-blind randomized controlled phase 2/3 trial of AZD1222 (ChAdOx1 nCoV-19) in healthy adults. For TCRbeta chain sequencing, PBMC samples from trial participants were taken at day 0 and at day 28 after the second dose. In regard to this clone: What antigen it recognizes has not been identified. No much larger clone exists at a distance of one base, and base qualities are not known.

The sequence derives from an adult who received the MenACWY meningococcal vaccine as a control. The material sequenced was peripheral blood, taken 28 days after the second dose of the MenACWY control vaccine.

In nucleotides, the sequence is TGTGCCAGCAGCCCCGAGATAACTACGAAGGGACAGGGAGGTGGCTACACCTTC. This codes for CASSPEITTKGQGGGYTF. This chain is built from TRBV7-6 and TRBJ1-2; the junction holds 9 bases that match TRBD1. Measured from the cysteine to the phenylalanine, the CDR3 is 18 residues long. This entry keeps only the CDR3 DNA: 54 bases, framed from base 1. The germline V gene sets CDR1 to SGHVS and CDR2 to FNYEAQ. V is pruned by 5 bases and J by 7 bases, leaving 20 bases of the junction without a gene match.